These 17 T cell receptor beta chains share one sample of origin, sequenced in a study of cytomegalovirus exposure and HLA in healthy donors. Both 60 Vbeta primers and 13 Jbeta primers went into the PCR. TCRdb keeps only in-frame clones here, not all; method: immunoSEQ multiplex PCR. This sample has over 150,000 clones; nearly 80% occur once, and the top ten carry roughly 13%. Sequencing used PBMCs. The receptors were sampled from a man aged 25-45 years in good health and CMV-seropositive.

V gene TRBV7-8 combines with J gene TRBJ2-3; the match to TRBD2 covers 10 bases. Trimming cost V 5 bases and J 0 bases; bases outside gene matches: 11. Per the germline V gene, CDR1 is SGHVS and CDR2 is FQNEAQ. The CDR3 totals 18 residues. The CDR3 DNA reads as TGTGCCAGCAGCATTGGACTAGCGGCAGGGTCTAGCACAGATACGCAGTATTTT. It translates to CASSIGLAAGSSTDTQYF.

The chain couples TRBV4-1 to TRBJ2-7; a possible D gene is TRBD2 (5 bases). V was cut by 1 base and J by 0 bases, with 10 bases left in between. The CDR3 spans 15 residues. Germline V lookup: CDR1 MGHRA, CDR2 YSYEKL. CDR3 in amino acids: CASSQAGSSSYEQYF. For the CDR3, the DNA is TGCGCCAGCAGCCAAGCGGGATCGAGCTCCTACGAGCAGTACTTC.

V usage is TRBV19 and J usage is TRBJ2-7, with 7 bases aligning to TRBD1. Looked up from germline, CDR1 is LNHDA and CDR2 is SQIVND (reference sequence). With V trimmed by 5 bases and J by 4 bases, 8 bases remained unmatched. There are 14 residues in the CDR3. The CDR3 sequence: CASSPGQSQYEQYF. CDR3 DNA: TGTGCCAGTAGTCCGGGACAGAGCCAATACGAGCAGTACTTC.

The genes are TRBV9 and TRBJ2-5, with a weak D call TRBD1 (8 bases). CDR3 length: 16 residues. V dropped 4 bases and J dropped 7 bases, with 23 bases sitting between them. Germline loops: CDR1 SGDLS, CDR2 YYNGEE. CDR3: CASSPQTGAGAATQYF. The CDR3 nucleotides are TGTGCCAGCAGCCCTCAGACAGGGGCGGGGGCGGCGACCCAGTACTTC. The whole variable domain, remainder taken from reference TRBV9 and TRBJ2-5, is DSGVTQTPKHLITATGQRVTLRCSPRSGDLSVYWYQQSLDQGLQFLIQYYNGEERAKGNILERFSAQQFPDLHSELNLSSLELGDSALYFCASSPQTGAGAATQYFGPGTRLLVL.

There are a few counts of this clone. The chain recombines TRBV6-5 with TRBJ2-2, with D perhaps TRBD2 (5 bases). There are 14 residues in the CDR3. Per the germline V gene, CDR1 is MNHEY and CDR2 is SVGAGI. V shed 6 bases and J shed 4 bases, with 12 bases lying between them. CDR3 in amino acids: CASRRTDLTGELFF. The CDR3 DNA sequence: TGTGCCAGCAGACGGACTGACCTCACCGGGGAGCTGTTTTTT.

The chain recombines TRBV2 with TRBJ1-1, with 7 bases that match TRBD1. CDR3 length equals 13 residues. J was trimmed by 10 bases and V by 5 bases; bases with no gene match: 10. Germline values: CDR1 SNHLY, CDR2 FYNNEI. The CDR3 DNA is TGTGCCAGCAGTTCAGACAGGGCGGGCGGAGCTTTCTTT. As protein: CASSSDRAGGAFF.

The chain has TRBV12-5 and TRBJ2-2; D perhaps matches TRBD2 (5 bases). The CDR3 totals 15 residues. V was trimmed by 5 bases and J by 4 bases, leaving 14 bases between them. From germline, CDR1 is LGHNT and CDR2 FRNRAP. The CDR3 reads CASGKGSSLTGELFF. The CDR3 nucleotides are TGTGCTAGTGGTAAAGGGAGTTCCCTCACCGGGGAGCTGTTTTTT.

The chain has TRBV27 and TRBJ2-7, with 7 bases matching TRBD2. From germline, CDR1 is MNHEY and CDR2 SMNVEV (reference sequence). The V gene end was trimmed by 7 bases and the J gene end by 2 bases; junction bases not matched to a gene: 11. The CDR3 is made up of 15 amino acids. Written as DNA, the CDR3 is TGTGCCAGCACCGGAATACAAGCGGGGACCTACGAGCAGTACTTC. This encodes CASTGIQAGTYEQYF.

The chain is built from TRBV5-4 and TRBJ1-1; D unresolved. Germline CDR1 SGHNT, CDR2 YYREEE (reference sequence). V shed 6 bases and J shed 3 bases, with 18 bases lying between them. This CDR3 is 15 amino acids long. CDR3 coding DNA: TGTGCCAGCAACTCTGGGAGAGGCGAAGACACTGAAGCTTTCTTT. It translates to CASNSGRGEDTEAFF.

The table lists this clone with a few counts. The CDR3 DNA reads TGTGCCAGCAGCTTAGGAGTTTCGGGATTGGGCAGTCAGCCCCAGCATTTT. This codes for CASSLGVSGLGSQPQHF. The genes are TRBV7-9 and TRBJ1-5; D gene uncertain. Germline CDR1 and CDR2: SEHNR and FQNEAQ (reference sequence). Trimming left V 1 base short and J 6 bases short, with 19 bases between. The CDR3 consists of 17 residues.

The rearrangement uses TRBV5-1 and TRBJ2-7, with 9 bases matching TRBD1. J was trimmed by 2 bases and V by 4 bases; bases with no gene match: 13. This CDR3 spans 17 amino acids. CDR1 and CDR2 from the germline V gene are SGHRS and YFSETQ. CDR3 nucleotides: TGCGCCAGCAGCAGAACCCTTCCGGGACAGGGTACCTACGAGCAGTACTTC. It is translated as CASSRTLPGQGTYEQYF.

The chain uses TRBV7-3 and TRBJ2-2, with 7 bases matching TRBD1. V lost 5 bases and J lost 7; bases outside the gene matches: 7. CDR1 SGHTA and CDR2 FQGTGA come from the germline V gene. CDR3 length: 14 amino acids. This chain's CDR3 is CASSPQRGHGELFF. CDR3 bases: TGTGCCAGCAGCCCCCAGAGGGGGCACGGGGAGCTGTTTTTT. The full variable domain, completed using reference TRBV7-3 and TRBJ2-2, is GAGVSQTPSNKVTEKGKYVELRCDPISGHTALYWYRQSLGQGPEFLIYFQGTGAADDSGLPNDRFFAVRPEGSVSTLKIQRTERGDSAVYLCASSPQRGHGELFFGEGSRLTVL.

A word on this clone: The same CDR3 also results from other DNA sequences found in this sample. The V and J genes are TRBV2 and TRBJ2-7; tentatively, D is TRBD1 (5 bases). V dropped 9 bases and J dropped 4 bases, with 13 bases sitting between them. CDR1 is SNHLY, CDR2 FYNNEI, per germline. This CDR3 spans 12 amino acids. The CDR3 nucleotides read TGTGCCAGTACCCTTAGGGGTTACGAGCAGTACTTC. The encoded protein is CASTLRGYEQYF.

The chain links TRBV30 to TRBJ2-7; 10 bases fit TRBD2. Germline lookup yields CDR1 GTSNPN and CDR2 SVGIG (reference sequence). This CDR3 region has 15 residues. With V trimmed by 3 bases and J by 9 bases, 14 bases remained unmatched. The CDR3 DNA reads TGTGCCTGGAGCCTACCGGGAGCGGGAGGGCCCTGGCAGTACTTC. Amino acid sequence: CAWSLPGAGGPWQYF.

This clone was observed a single time. This chain joins TRBV5-1 and TRBJ1-2; 12 bases align to TRBD1. CDR3 length equals 15 residues. The J segment lost 4 bases and the V segment lost 4 bases, leaving 5 bases of the junction unmatched. Germline assignment: CDR1 SGHRS and CDR2 YFSETQ. The DNA of the CDR3 is TGCGCCAGCAGCACCGGGACAGGGGGCGGCTATGGCTACACCTTC. Translated, it gives CASSTGTGGGYGYTF.

About this clone itself: The junction differs from germline at one of its ends, possibly a read error. This chain links TRBV29-1 with TRBJ1-1; the D is unclear. The germline V gene has CDR1 SQVTM and CDR2 ANQGSEA. CDR3 length: 12 amino acids. The CDR3 sequence: CSVEGAGTEAFF. The CDR3 DNA reads as TGCAGCGTAGAAGGCGCGGGGACTGAAGCTTTCTTT. Complete variable domain (other parts from reference TRBV29-1 and TRBJ1-1): SAVISQKPSRDICQRGTSLTIQCQVDSQVTMMFWYRQQPGQSLTLIATANQGSEATYESGFVIDKFPISRPNLTFSTLTVSNMSPEDSSIYLCSVEGAGTEAFFGQGTRLTVV.

The table lists this clone with a few counts. The V call is TRBV5-8, the J call TRBJ1-5, with TRBD1 matching 9 bases. Germline CDR1 SGHTS, CDR2 YDEGEE. CDR3 length: 17 residues. The junction had 8 bases not matched to a gene; V was cut back by 4 bases and J by 0 bases. DNA of the CDR3: TGTGCCAGCAGCGCGGACAGGGGCCTTTATAGCAATCAGCCCCAGCATTTT. This encodes CASSADRGLYSNQPQHF.